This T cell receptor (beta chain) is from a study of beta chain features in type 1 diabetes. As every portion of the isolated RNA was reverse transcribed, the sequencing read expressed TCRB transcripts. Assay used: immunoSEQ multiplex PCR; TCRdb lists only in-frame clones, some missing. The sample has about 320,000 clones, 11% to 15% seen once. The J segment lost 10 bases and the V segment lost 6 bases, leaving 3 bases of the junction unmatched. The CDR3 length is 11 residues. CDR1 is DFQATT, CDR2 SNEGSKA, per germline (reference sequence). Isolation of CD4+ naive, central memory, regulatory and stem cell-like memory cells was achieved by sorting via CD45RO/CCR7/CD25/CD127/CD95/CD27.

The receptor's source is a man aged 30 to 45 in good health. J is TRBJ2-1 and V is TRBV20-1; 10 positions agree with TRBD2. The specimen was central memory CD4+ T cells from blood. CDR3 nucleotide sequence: TGCAGTGCCGGGACTAGCGAAGAGCAGTTCTTC. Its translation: CSAGTSEEQFF.